The clone carrying this T cell receptor (beta chain) appeared once. Looked up from germline, CDR1 is MNHNS and CDR2 is SASEGT. The CDR3 is made up of 13 amino acids. Trimming removed 4 bases at V and 2 bases at J, with 7 bases between. Donors likely had unrecorded immune exposures despite being nominally healthy when sampled. The data belong to a study of cytomegalovirus exposure and HLA in healthy donors. A multiplex PCR was run with 60 Vbeta primers and 13 Jbeta primers. Assay used: immunoSEQ multiplex PCR; TCRdb lists only in-frame clones, some missing. This table holds some 100,000 clones, less than 65% found once.

The chain recombines TRBV6-1 with TRBJ2-3; the D is unclear. Sequenced: PBMCs. This clonotype was obtained from a woman aged 30 to 39 in good health and CMV-seropositive. CDR3 bases: TGTGCCAGCAGTGTCCAGTTCACAGATACGCAGTATTTT. Translation: CASSVQFTDTQYF.